The 23 T cell receptor beta chains in this list originate from one sample, sequenced in a study of T cell responses to AZD1222 COVID-19 vaccine. Data came from immunoSEQ multiplex PCR; TCRdb stores just in-frame clones and leaves some out. The data hold around 150,000 clones, with 88% observed a single time. Sequenced material: peripheral blood, taken on day 0 of AZD1222 vaccination. Receptors were obtained from an adult in good health.

A few counts support this clone. The chain uses TRBV6-8 and TRBJ2-7; unclear D gene. The CDR3 covers 14 residues. Trimming cost V 4 bases and J 7 bases, with 17 bases left between them. Germline CDR1 reads MNHGY; CDR2 reads SAAAGT. CDR3 nucleotide sequence: TGTGCCAGCAGTTTCCCCTTTAGGGCTGAAGAGCAGTACTTC. The encoded protein is CASSFPFRAEEQYF.

This chain joins TRBV2 and TRBJ1-5; D call uncertain. CDR1 SNHLY and CDR2 FYNNEI come from the germline V gene. This CDR3 comprises 13 residues. The germline V and J ends were trimmed by 7 bases and 0 bases, with 7 bases remaining between them. The CDR3 DNA sequence: TGTGCCAGCAACTGGGGTAGCAATCAGCCCCAGCATTTT. It encodes CASNWGSNQPQHF.

The chain joins TRBV24-1 to TRBJ2-1; D may be TRBD2 (6 bases). This CDR3 is built from 17 residues. The V and J ends lost 4 bases and 4 bases respectively, with 19 bases between them. Germline lookup yields CDR1 KGHDR and CDR2 SFDVKD. CDR3 sequence: CATSEGRGTGIYNEQFF. The CDR3 DNA reads as TGTGCCACCAGTGAGGGGCGCGGGACTGGGATATACAATGAGCAGTTCTTC.

V and J are TRBV6-7 and TRBJ1-1, with D tentatively TRBD1 (6 bases). TRBV6-7 is designated an ORF whose function remains uncertain. The V gene lost 6 bases and the J gene lost 0 bases, with 14 bases spanning the gap. There are 15 residues in the CDR3. The CDR3 region is CASRPGQNMNTEAFF. CDR3 coding DNA: TGTGCCAGCAGACCAGGACAGAACATGAACACTGAAGCTTTCTTT.

The rearrangement uses TRBV5-4 and TRBJ1-1; TRBD1 matches at 9 bases. With 5 bases clipped from V and 2 bases from J, the junction kept 4 bases outside the gene matches. CDR3 length equals 14 residues. Germline values: CDR1 SGHNT, CDR2 YYREEE (reference sequence). CDR3 sequence (DNA): TGTGCCAGCAGGACGGACAGGGGAAACACTGAAGCTTTCTTT. Protein: CASRTDRGNTEAFF.

The CDR3: CASSYSGQQNTEAFF. In DNA form, the CDR3 reads TGTGCCAGCAGTTACTCAGGGCAGCAGAACACTGAAGCTTTCTTT. The chain has TRBV6-5 and TRBJ1-1; D remains ambiguous. The CDR3 runs 15 residues. The V gene's germline CDR1 is MNHEY and CDR2 SVGAGI. V dropped 0 bases and J dropped 1 base, with 9 bases sitting between them.

The chain carries TRBV6-5 and TRBJ2-5; perhaps TRBD1 as D (6 bases). The V and J ends lost 6 bases and 2 bases respectively, with 13 bases between them. Germline lookup yields CDR1 MNHEY and CDR2 SVGAGI. The length of the CDR3 is 14 residues. The CDR3 DNA reads as TGTGCCAGCAGGGGAAGGACAGAGCAAGAGACCCAGTACTTC. It codes for CASRGRTEQETQYF.

This clone was counted between two and nine times. The chain employs TRBV14 and TRBJ2-3; 9 bases align to TRBD1. The junction had 7 bases not matched to a gene; V was cut back by 0 bases and J by 3 bases. This CDR3 region has 17 residues. The germline gives CDR1 SGHDN, CDR2 FVKESK. The CDR3 nucleotides are TGTGCCAGCAGCCAAGATTCGGGACAGGGTTGGACAGATACGCAGTATTTT. Residues: CASSQDSGQGWTDTQYF.

The gene calls are TRBV5-6 and TRBJ2-1; 7 bases are shared with TRBD2. This CDR3 region has 16 residues. Germline-derived CDR1 and CDR2 are SGHDT and YYEEEE. The V gene end was trimmed by 3 bases and the J gene end by 4 bases; junction bases not matched to a gene: 10. CDR3 bases: TGTGCCAGCAGCTCCCGGAGGGGACTACCTTACAATGAGCAGTTCTTC. Its protein product is CASSSRRGLPYNEQFF.

The V gene is TRBV7-9, the J gene TRBJ2-1; D not certain. The CDR3 totals 15 residues. Germline V gene sequence: CDR1 SEHNR, CDR2 FQNEAQ (reference sequence). With 4 bases removed from V and 4 bases from J, the gap between germline ends came to 14 bases. The CDR3 sequence is CASSSTEVNYNEQFF. The CDR3 DNA reads as TGTGCCAGCAGCTCCACCGAGGTTAATTACAATGAGCAGTTCTTC.

The chain has TRBV5-1 and TRBJ2-6; unclear D gene. Germline V gene sequence: CDR1 SGHRS, CDR2 YFSETQ. CDR3 length equals 15 residues. Trimming left V 0 bases short and J 0 bases short, with 4 bases between. The CDR3 loop reads CASSLGGSGANVLTF. The CDR3 nucleotides read TGCGCCAGCAGCTTGGGGGGCTCTGGGGCCAACGTCCTGACTTTC.

The genes are TRBV11-2 and TRBJ2-1, with 7 bases lining up with TRBD2. Germline loops: CDR1 SGHAT, CDR2 FQNNGV. The CDR3 covers 16 residues. Germline trimming cut 2 bases from V and 3 bases from J; bases unmatched to any gene: 7. The CDR3 DNA follows: TGTGCCAGCAGCTTAAGAGGAGCGGGAATCTACAATGAGCAGTTCTTC. Translating gives CASSLRGAGIYNEQFF. The variable domain in full, completed from reference TRBV11-2 and TRBJ2-1, reads EAGVAQSPRYKIIEKRQSVAFWCNPISGHATLYWYQQILGQGPKLLIQFQNNGVVDDSQLPKDRFSAERLKGVDSTLKIQPAKLEDSAVYLCASSLRGAGIYNEQFFGPGTRLTVL.

This clone occurred a few times. J is TRBJ2-1 and V is TRBV6-6; 8 nucleotides agree with TRBD2. The CDR3 is made up of 16 amino acids. The V gene's germline CDR1 is MNHNY and CDR2 SVGAGI (reference sequence). J was trimmed by 8 bases and V by 4 bases; bases with no gene match: 13. The CDR3 nucleotides read TGTGCCAGCAGTTTGGGGACTAGATTGAAAGTCTATGAGCAGTTCTTC. Amino acids: CASSLGTRLKVYEQFF.

V gene TRBV27 combines with J gene TRBJ1-6; D unresolved. CDR1 is MNHEY, CDR2 SMNVEV, per germline (reference sequence). CDR3 length: 14 residues. Trimming removed 5 bases from V and 7 bases from J, with 12 bases in between. In DNA form, the CDR3 reads TGTGCCAGCAGTACAACGAAAGTGAATTCACCCCTCCACTTT. This gives the protein CASSTTKVNSPLHF.

This clone was seen only a few times. The chain uses TRBV7-2 and TRBJ2-7; D is ambiguous. The length of the CDR3 is 14 residues. CDR1 SGHTA and CDR2 FQGNSA come from the germline V gene. With 4 bases removed from V and 7 bases from J, the gap between germline ends came to 17 bases. CDR3 sequence (DNA): TGTGCCAGCAGCTACACCTTTACTGGGAAGGAGCAGTACTTC. It codes for CASSYTFTGKEQYF.

This sequence joins TRBV7-9 and TRBJ1-3; tentative D call: TRBD1 (5 bases). V lost 5 bases and J 3 bases, leaving 11 bases between the germline ends. Germline CDR1 is SEHNR and CDR2 is FQNEAQ (reference sequence). The CDR3 spans 14 residues. This CDR3 reads CASSRDQIGNTIYF. For the CDR3, the DNA is TGTGCCAGCAGCAGGGACCAGATTGGAAACACCATATATTTT.

This chain uses TRBV27 with TRBJ1-1; D may be TRBD1 (5 bases). CDR3 size: 14 residues. Trimming pared 5 bases from V and 0 bases from J, leaving 10 bases between. Germline CDR1 MNHEY, CDR2 SMNVEV (reference sequence). DNA for the CDR3: TGTGCCAGCAGTCCTTGGGGGTTGAACACTGAAGCTTTCTTT. It is translated as CASSPWGLNTEAFF.

The rearrangement links TRBV19 to TRBJ2-7; a possible D gene is TRBD1 (6 bases). CDR3 length: 11 amino acids. V was clipped by 6 bases and J by 3 bases, with 6 bases between them. From germline, CDR1 is LNHDA and CDR2 SQIVND (reference sequence). The CDR3 is CASRQGYEQYF. The CDR3 region has the DNA TGTGCCAGTAGACAGGGCTACGAGCAGTACTTC.

The chain joins TRBV5-1 to TRBJ1-1, with a weak D call TRBD1 (5 bases). The CDR3 spans 16 residues. Looked up from germline, CDR1 is SGHRS and CDR2 is YFSETQ. Trimming pared 0 bases from V and 4 bases from J, leaving 16 bases between. The CDR3 nucleotides are TGCGCCAGCAGCTTGGAAGGACATCCCTTAGGCACTGAAGCTTTCTTT. It codes for CASSLEGHPLGTEAFF.

The rearrangement uses TRBV19 and TRBJ2-7, with 8 nucleotides matching TRBD2. Germline V gives CDR1 LNHDA, CDR2 SQIVND (reference sequence). J was trimmed by 6 bases and V by 1 base; bases with no gene match: 2. The CDR3 sequence is 13 residues long. The CDR3: CASSIAGGSEQYF. CDR3 DNA sequence: TGTGCCAGTAGTATAGCGGGAGGGAGCGAGCAGTACTTC. Variable domain in full (rest from reference TRBV19 and TRBJ2-7): DGGITQSPKYLFRKEGQNVTLSCEQNLNHDAMYWYRQDPGQGLRLIYYSQIVNDFQKGDIAEGYSVSREKKESFPLTVTSAQKNPTAFYLCASSIAGGSEQYFGPGTRLTVT.

The chain employs TRBV4-2 and TRBJ2-5; the match to TRBD2 covers 14 bases. The CDR3 runs to 16 residues. Germline V gene data show CDR1 as LGHNA and CDR2 as YNFKEQ. V lost 5 bases and J lost 1; bases outside the gene matches: 3. Here the CDR3 reads CASSLTSGRAQETQYF. The CDR3 DNA follows: TGTGCCAGCAGCTTGACTAGCGGGAGGGCCCAAGAGACCCAGTACTTC.

The rearrangement links TRBV27 to TRBJ1-1; D is undetermined. This CDR3 is built from 15 residues. Trimming removed 6 bases at V and 3 bases at J, with 17 bases between. Looked up from germline, CDR1 is MNHEY and CDR2 is SMNVEV (reference sequence). The CDR3: CASSPNWVSYTEAFF. The CDR3, as DNA: TGTGCCAGCAGCCCTAATTGGGTGAGTTACACTGAAGCTTTCTTT.

V is TRBV5-1 and J is TRBJ1-3; no clear D. This CDR3 is built from 16 residues. The germline V and J ends were trimmed by 0 bases and 0 bases, with 10 bases remaining between them. Germline CDR1 is SGHRS and CDR2 is YFSETQ. CDR3 region: CASSLEGAASGNTIYF. CDR3 bases: TGCGCCAGCAGCTTGGAGGGCGCCGCCTCTGGAAACACCATATATTTT.